Below, one TCR beta chain is given with its context. These data belong to a study of cytomegalovirus exposure and HLA in healthy donors. This CDR3 comprises 15 residues. CDR1 and CDR2 from the germline V gene are SGHVS and FNYEAQ. Trimming cost V 5 bases and J 8 bases; bases outside gene matches: 8. Primers: 60 Vbeta forward and 13 Jbeta reverse. Under the authors' procedure: Later reanalysis found 75 million to 100 million unique TCR beta chains, about 11 million of them shared. Measured with immunoSEQ multiplex PCR; TCRdb has only the in-frame clones, and not every one. D and trimming come from the DNA, and the V and J calls and clone size come from that table. The sample comprises 250,000 to 350,000 clones, about four fifths of which are singletons, and about 0.28% rests with the top ten.

This chain joins TRBV7-6 and TRBJ2-1; TRBD2 matches at 11 bases. The source material was PBMCs. This sequence was found in a girl aged 2-15 years in good health and CMV-seronegative. The CDR3 protein is CASSPPTSGIYEQFF. The DNA of the CDR3 is TGTGCCAGCAGCCCCCCGACTAGCGGGATCTATGAGCAGTTCTTC.